The present TCR beta chain was sequenced within a study of shared clonotypes between healthy human individuals. Trimming took off 1 base at V and 2 bases at J, with 9 bases between the two ends. CDR1 SGHTA and CDR2 FQGNSA come from the germline V gene. This CDR3 has 14 residues. Sequencing used immunoSEQ multiplex PCR; TCRdb keeps in-frame clones, though not all of them. Of around 530,000 clones in the sample, around 76% were seen once. The specimen was PBMCs. The V and J genes are TRBV7-2 and TRBJ2-7; D is unresolved. This sequence originates from a woman between 40 and 50 years old in good health. Some clones in this sample may be carry-over from other donors' samples. CDR3 residues: CASSLDGFAYEQYF. CDR3 DNA sequence: TGTGCCAGCAGCTTAGACGGGTTCGCCTACGAGCAGTACTTC.